Given below is one TCR beta chain in context. The antigen this receptor binds is unknown. No qualities accompany the bases; no much larger clone lies one base away. This record belongs to a study of vaccination effects on CD4 cells after COVID-19 (dated by TCRdb to between 2020 and 2023). Looking at the study overall: Participants received two doses of either the BNT162b2 or the mRNA-1273 mRNA SARS-CoV-2 vaccine. SARS-CoV-2 spike-specific CD4+ TCR repertoires from before and after mRNA vaccination were compared in COVID-19 convalescent patients and in infection-naive vaccine recipients. The Oncomine TCR Beta short-read assay on an Illumina iSeq 100 was used to sequence cultures from other donors in the study. A total of 9 to 11 COVID-19 convalescent patients and a handful of SARS-CoV-2-naive healthy vaccine recipients were included in the full study. Beyond this particular receptor, the publication reports: Among healthy vaccine recipients, nearly all vaccine-induced clones were SARS-CoV-2 mono-reactive, and only 1 of 255 was cross-reactive with common cold coronaviruses. At late post-vaccination timepoints, both infection-induced and vaccine-induced clones showed marked clonal contraction, consistent with waning T cell responses. The study was limited by a small number of convalescent patients and lacked early post-infection timepoints.

In the ViraFEST assay, PBMC were stimulated with viral peptide pools, and antigen-specific CD4+ T cell clonotypes were then identified by expansion using TCR sequencing. After around eleven days of culture, CD4+ T cells were isolated with the EasySep CD4+ T cell isolation kit. Negative nucleocapsid antibody results before and after vaccination confirmed that the healthy vaccine recipients had no prior SARS-CoV-2 infection. Each well held two million PBMC cultured in IMDM containing about 5.4% human AB serum, 10 IU/ml IL-2 and gentamicin, along with about 9.5 ug/ml peptides. Half of the culture medium was replaced with fresh IL-2-containing medium on days 3 and 7. Each peptide stimulation condition was cultured in triplicate wells unless otherwise noted. PBMC were separated from whole blood using Ficoll-Paque Plus gradient centrifugation and were then either cryopreserved at -140C or used fresh. The spike proteins of SARS-CoV-2 and of the common cold coronaviruses HCoV-NL63, HCoV-OC43 and HCoV-229E were spanned by overlapping peptide pools. Genomic DNA was extracted from cultured CD4+ T cells with the QIAamp micro DNA kit.

The germline V gene gives CDR1 as MDHEN and CDR2 as SYDVKM. Germline trimming: 5 bases from V, 7 bases from J; junction bases outside gene matches: 4. The CDR3, from cysteine to phenylalanine, totals 14 residues. Only CDR3 DNA is held: 42 bases, read in frame from base 1. The library was generated by the immunoSEQ multiplex PCR assay. DNA from the cultured and isolated CD4+ T cells underwent TCR beta CDR3 sequencing. The authors' pipeline ran thus. Non-productive TCR sequences were discarded, and reads were trimmed to the CDR3 region, with only CDR3s of 7 or more amino acids retained. Antigen-specific clonotypes were identified using the MANAFEST web app by comparison of expansion in peptide wells against reference cultures. Positive clones required FDR<0.05 expansion versus reference and all other wells, odds ratio above 5, and frequency above 0.1% in two replicate wells. A clonotype was called cross-reactive if it was significantly expanded both in SARS-CoV-2 spike wells and in at least one common cold coronavirus spike condition. Using the stringdist R package, CDR3 similarity was measured by Levenshtein distance, and unrooted trees were constructed with ape in R 3.6.1. TCRdb took this table from immuneACCESS and kept in-frame rearrangements with V and J called. Such tables lack part of the clones; where checked against another copy, unresolved V genes explain under half of the gap, and the rest is unexplained. V and J calls plus clone size are reproduced from that table; the DNA served to infer D and trimming. The sample data list tens of thousands of clones, and roughly 70% of these were observed just once. 26% of the sample is taken by the ten largest.

The clonotype was recovered from a human donor who received a COVID-19 vaccine. This sequence uses TRBV28 and TRBJ2-1; 11 bases in the junction line up with TRBD2. Sample: CD4+ T cells from PBMCs cultured with HCoV-OC43 spike peptides, taken before COVID-19 vaccination. Read against the paper, the sample's cell subset or site label means: HCoV-OC43 spike overlapping peptide pool stimulation. The sequenced DNA: TGTGCCAGCAGTCTAGCGGGAGGATCAAATGAGCAGTTCTTC. It is translated as CASSLAGGSNEQFF. Beyond the CDR3, the reference TRBV28 and TRBJ2-1 genes provide the residues; the full variable domain reads: DVKVTQSSRYLVKRTGEKVFLECVQDMDHENMFWYRQDPGLGLRLIYFSYDVKMKEKGDIPEGYSVSREKKERFSLILESASTNQTSMYLCASSLAGGSNEQFFGPGTRLTVL.